A single T cell receptor beta chain is shown here with its context. The data were taken from a study of blood T cell repertoires in COVID-19. Study-level information: Whether acute or convalescent, the COVID-19 samples came from the United States, Italy and Spain. T cells, B-cell-depleted T cells, or PBMCs supplied cDNA or gDNA.

In the original analysis: By means of reference gene primer amplification, nucleated cell counts were estimated. Using immunoSEQ multiplex PCR, the repertoire was profiled, and TCRdb retains in-frame clones only, with some absent. The DNA gave D and trimming, while V, J and clone size come from that table. The sample contains 90,000 to 100,000 clones, just under 90% of which appear only once. The CDR3 contains 16 residues. J was trimmed by 2 bases and V by 4 bases; bases with no gene match: 6. Germline CDR1 LGHDT, CDR2 YNNKEL (reference sequence). The chain is built from TRBV3-1 (or the pseudogene TRBV3-2) and TRBJ2-1; TRBD1 agrees at 9 bases. Sample: peripheral blood. The source of this sequence is a human donor in a cohort sampled during active COVID-19. This CDR3 is CASSRTGTGTYNEQFF. The DNA for the CDR3 is TGTGCCAGCAGCCGTACCGGGACAGGGACCTACAATGAGCAGTTCTTC.